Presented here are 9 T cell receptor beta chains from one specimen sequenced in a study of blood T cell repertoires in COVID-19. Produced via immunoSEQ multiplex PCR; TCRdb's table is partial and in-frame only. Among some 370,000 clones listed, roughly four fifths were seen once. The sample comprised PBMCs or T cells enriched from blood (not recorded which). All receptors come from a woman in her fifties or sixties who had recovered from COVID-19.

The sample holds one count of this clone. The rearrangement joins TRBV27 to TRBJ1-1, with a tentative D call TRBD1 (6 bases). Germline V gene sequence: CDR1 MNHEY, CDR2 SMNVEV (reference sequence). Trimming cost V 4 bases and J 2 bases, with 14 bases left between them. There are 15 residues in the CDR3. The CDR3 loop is CASSSAPDSNTEAFF. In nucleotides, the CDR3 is TGTGCCAGCAGTTCAGCCCCGGACAGTAACACTGAAGCTTTCTTT.

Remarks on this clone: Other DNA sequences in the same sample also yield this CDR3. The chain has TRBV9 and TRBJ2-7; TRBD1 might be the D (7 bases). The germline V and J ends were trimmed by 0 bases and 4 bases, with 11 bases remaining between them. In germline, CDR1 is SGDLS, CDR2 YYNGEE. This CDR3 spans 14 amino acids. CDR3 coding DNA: TGTGCCAGCAGCGTAGCTTCAGGGGGGTACGAGCAGTACTTC. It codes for CASSVASGGYEQYF.

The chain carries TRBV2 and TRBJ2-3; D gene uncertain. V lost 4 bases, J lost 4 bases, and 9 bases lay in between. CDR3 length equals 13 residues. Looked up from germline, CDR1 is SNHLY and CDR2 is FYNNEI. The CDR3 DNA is TGTGCCAGCAGTGTCCTGCAGTCAGATACGCAGTATTTT. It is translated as CASSVLQSDTQYF.

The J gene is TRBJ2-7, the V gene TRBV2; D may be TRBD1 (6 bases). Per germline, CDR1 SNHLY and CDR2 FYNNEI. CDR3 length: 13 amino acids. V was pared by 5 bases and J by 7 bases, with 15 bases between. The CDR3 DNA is TGTGCCAGCAGTCCGGACAGATCGGGGGAGCAGTACTTC. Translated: CASSPDRSGEQYF. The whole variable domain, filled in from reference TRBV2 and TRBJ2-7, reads EPEVTQTPSHQVTQMGQEVILRCVPISNHLYFYWYRQILGQKVEFLVSFYNNEISEKSEIFDDQFSVERPDGSNFTLKIRSTKLEDSAMYFCASSPDRSGEQYFGPGTRLTVT.

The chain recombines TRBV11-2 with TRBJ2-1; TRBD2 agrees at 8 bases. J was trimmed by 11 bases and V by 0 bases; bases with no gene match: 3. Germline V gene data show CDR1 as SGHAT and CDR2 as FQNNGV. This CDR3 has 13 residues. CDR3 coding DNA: TGTGCCAGCAGCTTAGAATATAGCGGGAAGCAGTTCTTC. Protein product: CASSLEYSGKQFF.

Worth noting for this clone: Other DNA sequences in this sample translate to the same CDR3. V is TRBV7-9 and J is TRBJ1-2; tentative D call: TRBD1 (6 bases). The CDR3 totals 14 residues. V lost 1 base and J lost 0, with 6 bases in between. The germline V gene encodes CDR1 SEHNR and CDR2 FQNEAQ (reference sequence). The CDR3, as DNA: TGTGCCAGCAGCTTAGGGACAGCTAACTATGGCTACACCTTC. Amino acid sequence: CASSLGTANYGYTF.

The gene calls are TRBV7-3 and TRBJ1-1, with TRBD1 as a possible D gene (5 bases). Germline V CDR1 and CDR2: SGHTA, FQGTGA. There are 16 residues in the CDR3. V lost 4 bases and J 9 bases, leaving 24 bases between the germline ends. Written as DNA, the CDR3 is TGTGCCAGCAGCTCCATCCCGTTAGGCGGGGGAGGTAAAGCTTTCTTT. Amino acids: CASSSIPLGGGGKAFF.

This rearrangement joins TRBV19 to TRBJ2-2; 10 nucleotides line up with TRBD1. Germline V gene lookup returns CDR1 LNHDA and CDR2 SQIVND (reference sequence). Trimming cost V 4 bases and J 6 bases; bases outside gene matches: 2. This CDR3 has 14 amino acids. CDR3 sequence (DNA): TGTGCCAGTAGTACCGGGACAGGGGCCGGGGAGCTGTTTTTT. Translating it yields CASSTGTGAGELFF.

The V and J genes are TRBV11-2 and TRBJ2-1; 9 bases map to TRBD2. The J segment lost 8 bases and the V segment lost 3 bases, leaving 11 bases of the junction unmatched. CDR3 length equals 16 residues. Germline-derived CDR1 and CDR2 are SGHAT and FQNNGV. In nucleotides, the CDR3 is TGTGCCAGCAGCTTCCTTCCTAGCGGGATTTTGGATGAGCAGTTCTTC. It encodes CASSFLPSGILDEQFF.